Each of the 32 T cell receptor beta chains below was sequenced from the same sample in a study of beta chain features in type 1 diabetes. Findings of the study overall: In all four CD4+ subsets, TCRB CDR3 length was significantly, moderately reduced in type 1 diabetes.

The sequenced template was cDNA made from the entire isolated RNA. This table comes from immunoSEQ multiplex PCR, and its TCRdb copy is limited to in-frame clones, with some not included. Of more than 550,000 clones listed, roughly an eighth are singletons. The antigens for these receptors are not known. Source material: naive CD4+ T cells from blood. These receptors all come from a man between 18 and 35 years old with type 1 diabetes.

This clone was seen more than once but under ten times. The gene calls are TRBV2 and TRBJ2-3; D is unclear. The CDR3 totals 15 residues. Looked up from germline, CDR1 is SNHLY and CDR2 is FYNNEI. Trimming removed 0 bases from V and 3 bases from J, with 10 bases in between. DNA of the CDR3: TGTGCCAGCAGTGAAGCCAGACTCTGGACAGATACGCAGTATTTT. This gives the protein CASSEARLWTDTQYF. The full variable domain, its missing parts supplied by reference TRBV2 and TRBJ2-3, is EPEVTQTPSHQVTQMGQEVILRCVPISNHLYFYWYRQILGQKVEFLVSFYNNEISEKSEIFDDQFSVERPDGSNFTLKIRSTKLEDSAMYFCASSEARLWTDTQYFGPGTRLTVL.

CDR3 DNA sequence: TGTGCCAGCAGTCAGACTAGCGGCTACTCCTACGAGCAGTACTTC. This translates into CASSQTSGYSYEQYF. The J gene is TRBJ2-7, the V gene TRBV6-5, with 9 positions matching TRBD2. The V gene end was trimmed by 5 bases and the J gene end by 0 bases; junction bases not matched to a gene: 5. Germline CDR1 is MNHEY and CDR2 is SVGAGI. The CDR3 length is 15 residues.

CDR3 region: CATHGRVNPDTQYF. The CDR3 DNA follows: TGTGCCACCCATGGGAGGGTCAATCCAGATACGCAGTATTTT. V gene TRBV27 combines with J gene TRBJ2-3; 7 bases are a match to TRBD2. Losses at the gene ends were 10 bases for V and 4 bases for J; bases not matched to a gene: 11. The germline gives CDR1 MNHEY, CDR2 SMNVEV (reference sequence). The CDR3 length is 14 residues.

The chain employs TRBV5-1 and TRBJ1-2; 8 bases agree with TRBD1. V was clipped by 7 bases and J by 2 bases; unmatched bases: 7. This CDR3 has 14 residues. CDR1 is SGHRS, CDR2 YFSETQ, per germline. The CDR3 region has the DNA TGCGCCAGCGAAGAGACAGGGGCCAACTATGGCTACACCTTC. Translating it yields CASEETGANYGYTF.

This clone was seen more than once but under ten times. The gene calls are TRBV7-9 and TRBJ2-4; TRBD1 aligns across 10 bases. The CDR3 sequence is 13 residues long. The J segment lost 7 bases and the V segment lost 4 bases, leaving 1 base of the junction unmatched. Germline CDR1 is SEHNR and CDR2 is FQNEAQ (reference sequence). CDR3 region: CASSWDRGNIQYF. In DNA, the CDR3 is TGTGCCAGCAGCTGGGACAGGGGTAACATTCAGTACTTC.

The chain carries TRBV28 and TRBJ1-5; TRBD1 aligns across 8 bases. Germline V CDR1 and CDR2: MDHEN, SYDVKM. This CDR3 is built from 14 residues. Trimming removed 6 bases from V and 5 bases from J; junction bases left unmatched: 6. The CDR3 region is CASRRQGPDQPQHF. CDR3 DNA: TGTGCCAGCAGGAGACAGGGGCCGGATCAGCCCCAGCATTTT. The whole variable domain, filled in from reference TRBV28 and TRBJ1-5, reads DVKVTQSSRYLVKRTGEKVFLECVQDMDHENMFWYRQDPGLGLRLIYFSYDVKMKEKGDIPEGYSVSREKKERFSLILESASTNQTSMYLCASRRQGPDQPQHFGDGTRLSIL.

This clone was seen more than once but under ten times. CDR3: CASSPRDGSGNEQFF. The CDR3 region has the DNA TGTGCCAGCTCACCCAGGGACGGGAGTGGAAATGAGCAGTTCTTC. The chain carries TRBV18 and TRBJ2-1; D perhaps matches TRBD2 (6 bases). The CDR3 consists of 15 residues. The germline V and J ends were trimmed by 3 bases and 7 bases, with 16 bases remaining between them. The germline V gene has CDR1 KGHSH and CDR2 LQKENI.

The genes are TRBV5-6 and TRBJ2-5; 8 nucleotides match TRBD1. With V trimmed by 3 bases and J by 13 bases, 17 bases remained unmatched. From germline, CDR1 is SGHDT and CDR2 YYEEEE. The CDR3 runs 15 residues. CDR3 sequence reads: CASSSPGGGQEGRYF. CDR3 sequence (DNA): TGTGCCAGCAGCTCCCCAGGGGGCGGTCAAGAAGGGCGGTACTTC.

This sequence joins TRBV28 and TRBJ2-7, with a tentative D call TRBD1 (5 bases). The V gene's germline CDR1 is MDHEN and CDR2 SYDVKM. The CDR3 extends over 13 amino acids. The V gene lost 6 bases and the J gene lost 5 bases, with 14 bases spanning the gap. In DNA, the CDR3 is TGTGCCAGCAGCCTAGGGCAGGGCCACGAGCAGTACTTC. It codes for CASSLGQGHEQYF.

On this clone itself: This CDR3 fails to terminate in the conserved phenylalanine or tryptophan, so it likely reflects a read error. The chain recombines TRBV7-2 with TRBJ2-7; D is uncertain. This CDR3 spans 14 amino acids. V gave up 4 bases and J gave up 3 bases, with 13 bases separating them. Germline CDR1 is SGHTA and CDR2 is FQGNSA. CDR3 nucleotide sequence: TGTGCCAGCAGCTCCCCGGCGGAGAACTACGAGCAGTACCTC. Translation gives CASSSPAENYEQYL.

The rearrangement uses TRBV5-1 and TRBJ2-2, with 7 bases fitting TRBD1. The V gene end was trimmed by 5 bases and the J gene end by 0 bases; junction bases not matched to a gene: 4. The germline gives CDR1 SGHRS, CDR2 YFSETQ. This CDR3 is built from 15 residues. In DNA, the CDR3 is TGCGCCAGCAGGTCGACAGGGACGAACACCGGGGAGCTGTTTTTT. Translated, it gives CASRSTGTNTGELFF.

The genes are TRBV9 and TRBJ1-6; weak D call: TRBD1 (6 bases). This CDR3 contains 14 residues. Germline V gene sequence: CDR1 SGDLS, CDR2 YYNGEE. Trimming took 2 bases from V and 8 from J, leaving 11 bases between them. The CDR3 loop reads CASSVDSSYSPLHF. The CDR3 DNA reads as TGTGCCAGCAGCGTGGACAGTTCGTATTCACCCCTCCACTTT.

The gene calls are TRBV4-1 and TRBJ2-1; TRBD1 is a possible D gene (5 bases). The CDR3 runs 15 residues. CDR1 and CDR2 (germline): MGHRA, YSYEKL. Trimming took 0 bases from V and 7 from J, leaving 13 bases between them. The CDR3 loop is CASSQDGAGINEQFF. The DNA for the CDR3 is TGCGCCAGCAGCCAAGATGGGGCAGGGATAAATGAGCAGTTCTTC.

V and J are TRBV10-1 and TRBJ2-7; 8 bases are a match to TRBD1. Looked up from germline, CDR1 is WNHNN and CDR2 is SYGVQD (reference sequence). Trimming cost V 8 bases and J 4 bases; bases outside gene matches: 4. This CDR3 spans 12 amino acids. CDR3 nucleotides: TGCGCCAGCGGGACAGGCCCATACGAGCAGTACTTC. It translates to CASGTGPYEQYF.

This clone was counted a few times. The gene calls are TRBV11-2 and TRBJ2-7; D perhaps matches TRBD1 (5 bases). Trimming shortened V by 5 bases and J by 3 bases, and 14 bases separated the two germline ends. There are 14 residues in the CDR3. CDR1 and CDR2 (germline): SGHAT, FQNNGV. The CDR3 spells CASSKGHSNYEQYF. Written as DNA, the CDR3 is TGTGCCAGCAGCAAGGGGCACAGCAACTACGAGCAGTACTTC.

This clone was detected only a few times. The V and J genes are TRBV27 and TRBJ1-2; TRBD1 agrees at 7 bases. CDR3 length equals 14 residues. Per the germline V gene, CDR1 is MNHEY and CDR2 is SMNVEV (reference sequence). V lost 5 bases, J lost 4 bases, and 7 bases stayed unmatched. This CDR3 is CASSPRQGGYGYTF. DNA of the CDR3: TGTGCCAGCAGTCCACGACAGGGAGGCTATGGCTACACCTTC.

The rearrangement joins TRBV5-1 to TRBJ1-2, with 9 bases identical to TRBD1. Germline CDR1 reads SGHRS; CDR2 reads YFSETQ. There are 16 residues in the CDR3. Losses at the gene ends were 5 bases for V and 0 bases for J; bases not matched to a gene: 8. CDR3 sequence (DNA): TGCGCCAGCAGACGGACAGGGGCCGCAACTAACTATGGCTACACCTTC. Translation: CASRRTGAATNYGYTF.

V gene TRBV5-1 combines with J gene TRBJ2-7; 10 nucleotides line up with TRBD2. Germline V CDR1 and CDR2: SGHRS, YFSETQ. V shed 3 bases and J 7 bases; nucleotides not matched to a gene: 16. The CDR3 runs to 17 residues. The CDR3 region has the DNA TGCGCCAGCAGCTCAGCCACCTCTAGCGGGAGACTGAAGGAGCAGTACTTC. It codes for CASSSATSSGRLKEQYF.

The chain uses TRBV18 and TRBJ1-2; D not certain. Trimming took off 6 bases at V and 6 bases at J, with 20 bases between the two ends. The CDR3 sequence is 15 residues long. From germline, CDR1 is KGHSH and CDR2 LQKENI. The CDR3 DNA reads TGTGCCAGCTCCCCTAACGAGGGTCCCTTTGATGGCTACACCTTC. Amino acids: CASSPNEGPFDGYTF.

This clone has more than one count but fewer than ten. The gene calls are TRBV28 and TRBJ2-6; D ambiguous. Trimming took off 8 bases at V and 1 base at J, with 6 bases between the two ends. CDR3 length: 13 residues. Germline V gene data show CDR1 as MDHEN and CDR2 as SYDVKM. Here the CDR3 reads CASHSSGANVLTF. The CDR3 region has the DNA TGTGCCAGCCATTCGTCTGGGGCCAACGTCCTGACTTTC.

The rearrangement joins TRBV9 to TRBJ2-7, with 8 bases identical to TRBD1. The J segment lost 3 bases and the V segment lost 4 bases, leaving 6 bases of the junction unmatched. In germline, CDR1 is SGDLS, CDR2 YYNGEE. CDR3 length: 14 residues. This CDR3 reads CASSPSGTGYEQYF. CDR3 coding DNA: TGTGCCAGCAGCCCTTCCGGGACAGGCTACGAGCAGTACTTC.

The chain is built from TRBV2 and TRBJ1-2, with D hard to call. Per the germline V gene, CDR1 is SNHLY and CDR2 is FYNNEI. The CDR3 is made up of 11 amino acids. Trimming removed 6 bases at V and 4 bases at J, with 6 bases between. CDR3 coding DNA: TGTGCCAGCAGAGGATCCTATGGCTACACCTTC. Its protein product is CASRGSYGYTF. The full variable domain, completed using reference TRBV2 and TRBJ1-2, is EPEVTQTPSHQVTQMGQEVILRCVPISNHLYFYWYRQILGQKVEFLVSFYNNEISEKSEIFDDQFSVERPDGSNFTLKIRSTKLEDSAMYFCASRGSYGYTFGSGTRLTVV.

The chain couples TRBV7-2 to TRBJ2-6; D is ambiguous. V was shortened by 5 bases and J by 3 bases, with 11 bases between the two germline ends. This CDR3 has 15 amino acids. Germline V gene data show CDR1 as SGHTA and CDR2 as FQGNSA. The CDR3 DNA reads as TGTGCCAGCAGCATTCTAGGTTTTGGGGCCAACGTCCTGACTTTC. Translating it yields CASSILGFGANVLTF.

This clone was seen a few times. The J gene is TRBJ2-1, the V gene TRBV13; 9 bases are shared with TRBD2. Germline loops: CDR1 PRHDT, CDR2 FYEKMQ (reference sequence). With 4 bases clipped from V and 10 bases from J, the junction kept 11 bases outside the gene matches. This CDR3 has 15 amino acids. The chain's CDR3 is CASSSPGGGAGEQFF. The DNA for the CDR3 is TGTGCCAGCAGCTCACCTGGCGGGGGGGCCGGGGAGCAGTTCTTC.

The chain is built from TRBV6-5 and TRBJ2-7, with D hard to call. Germline values: CDR1 MNHEY, CDR2 SVGAGI. This CDR3 has 15 residues. V was pared by 0 bases and J by 3 bases, with 12 bases between. The CDR3 loop is CASSYSLSYLYEQYF. The CDR3, as DNA: TGTGCCAGCAGTTACTCCCTGAGTTACCTCTACGAGCAGTACTTC.

The chain combines TRBV29-1 with TRBJ1-3, with D possibly being TRBD1 (6 bases). Germline V gene sequence: CDR1 SQVTM, CDR2 ANQGSEA. V was shortened by 4 bases and J by 0 bases, with 16 bases between the two germline ends. The CDR3 is 16 amino acids. The CDR3 reads CSVGYGTSDSGNTIYF. The CDR3 bases are TGCAGCGTTGGGTACGGGACATCCGACTCTGGAAACACCATATATTTT. The variable domain in full, with the rest retrieved from reference TRBV29-1 and TRBJ1-3, is SAVISQKPSRDICQRGTSLTIQCQVDSQVTMMFWYRQQPGQSLTLIATANQGSEATYESGFVIDKFPISRPNLTFSTLTVSNMSPEDSSIYLCSVGYGTSDSGNTIYFGEGSWLTVV.

Note on this clone: Other nucleotide sequences from this sample produce the same CDR3. This chain links TRBV5-1 with TRBJ2-1; 7 bases are shared with TRBD1. V lost 4 bases, J lost 3 bases, and 4 bases stayed unmatched. Germline values: CDR1 SGHRS, CDR2 YFSETQ. The CDR3 spans 14 residues. CDR3 sequence: CASSGDSSYNEQFF. The CDR3 region has the DNA TGCGCCAGCAGCGGGGACAGCAGCTACAATGAGCAGTTCTTC.

This clone was seen a handful of times. V gene TRBV7-9 combines with J gene TRBJ1-6; no reliable D call. Trimming cost V 2 bases and J 7 bases, with 3 bases left between them. The CDR3 covers 12 residues. CDR1 is SEHNR and CDR2 is FQNEAQ in the germline V gene (reference sequence). The DNA of the CDR3 is TGTGCCAGCAGCTTAATGAATTCACCCCTCCACTTT. Its translation: CASSLMNSPLHF.

V usage is TRBV7-9 and J usage is TRBJ1-4; D remains ambiguous. Looked up from germline, CDR1 is SEHNR and CDR2 is FQNEAQ (reference sequence). Trimming cost V 0 bases and J 11 bases, with 13 bases left between them. The CDR3 is 14 amino acids. This CDR3 is CASSLAGRVDKLFF. The CDR3 region has the DNA TGTGCCAGCAGCTTAGCCGGCCGGGTTGATAAACTGTTTTTT.

This clone has more than one count but fewer than ten. The chain couples TRBV2 to TRBJ2-3; perhaps D is TRBD1 or TRBD2 (5 bases each). Trimming took off 8 bases at V and 5 bases at J, with 11 bases between the two ends. Germline CDR1 is SNHLY and CDR2 is FYNNEI. This CDR3 has 12 amino acids. CDR3 protein: CASRRDLDTQYF. CDR3 sequence (DNA): TGTGCCAGCCGCCGGGACCTAGATACGCAGTATTTT.

This clone was detected only a few times. V is TRBV18 and J is TRBJ1-2; D not certain. CDR3 size: 13 residues. V was clipped by 2 bases and J by 6 bases, with 10 bases between them. Germline values: CDR1 KGHSH, CDR2 LQKENI. CDR3 loop: CASSPFARDGYTF. In DNA form, the CDR3 reads TGTGCCAGCTCACCATTCGCCAGAGATGGCTACACCTTC. Full variable domain (remainder filled in from reference TRBV18 and TRBJ1-2): NAGVMQNPRHLVRRRGQEARLRCSPMKGHSHVYWYRQLPEEGLKFMVYLQKENIIDESGMPKERFSAEFPKEGPSILRIQQVVRGDSAAYFCASSPFARDGYTFGSGTRLTVV.

The rearrangement uses TRBV7-2 and TRBJ2-3, with 8 nucleotides matching TRBD1. Germline V gene data show CDR1 as SGHTA and CDR2 as FQGNSA. V shed 5 bases, J shed 2 bases, and the junction held 3 bases outside the gene matches. The CDR3 runs 14 residues. The DNA of the CDR3 is TGTGCCAGCAGCCGGGACAGGTACACAGATACGCAGTATTTT. Its protein product is CASSRDRYTDTQYF.